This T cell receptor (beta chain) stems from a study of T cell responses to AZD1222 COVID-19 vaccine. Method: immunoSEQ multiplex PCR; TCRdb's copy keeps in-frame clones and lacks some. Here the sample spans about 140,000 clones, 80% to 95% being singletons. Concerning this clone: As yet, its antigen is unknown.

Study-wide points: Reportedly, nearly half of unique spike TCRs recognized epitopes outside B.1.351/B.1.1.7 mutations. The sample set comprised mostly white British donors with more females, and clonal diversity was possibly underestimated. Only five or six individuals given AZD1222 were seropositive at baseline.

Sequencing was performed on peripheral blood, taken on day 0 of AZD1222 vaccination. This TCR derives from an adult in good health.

CDR3 loop: CASSLEGTTDTQYF. The CDR3 region has the DNA TGTGCCAGCAGTTTAGAGGGTACAACAGATACGCAGTATTTT. The chain is built from TRBV28 and TRBJ2-3; the D gene is possibly TRBD2 (5 bases). The CDR3 length is 14 residues. Germline V CDR1 and CDR2: MDHEN, SYDVKM. The ends were cut back, 2 bases at V and 3 bases at J, with 9 bases in the middle.